The next 20 T cell receptor beta chains were all read from a single sample in a study of T cell responses to AZD1222 COVID-19 vaccine (dated by TCRdb to the early 2020s). Per the publication, the time point label means: about 28 days (+/-7) after the second vaccine dose. This sample's treatment or condition label indicates: meningococcal conjugate vaccine given as trial control. Library creation used the immunoSEQ multiplex PCR assay. The immuneACCESS repertoire file appears here via TCRdb, limited to in-frame rearrangements. These files lack a portion of the clones; in checked studies, under half of the deficit traces to unresolved V genes, and the cause of the others is not known. This sample comprises about 66,000 clones, about 93% of them detected only once. The ten largest clonotypes hold less than 7% of the sample. Sequencing used peripheral blood, obtained 28 days after the second dose of the MenACWY control vaccine. The receptors here all came from an adult who received the MenACWY meningococcal vaccine as a control.

For this clone: Different DNA sequences within this sample yield the same CDR3. The chain carries TRBV2 and TRBJ1-2; D may be TRBD1 (5 bases). Germline loops: CDR1 SNHLY, CDR2 FYNNEI. The V gene lost 0 bases and the J gene lost 5 bases, with 10 bases spanning the gap. The CDR3 is made up of 14 amino acids. The CDR3 sequence is CASSEAGTEYGYTF. The CDR3 coding sequence is TGTGCCAGCAGTGAAGCCGGGACGGAGTATGGCTACACCTTC.

This clone was seen only a few times. This chain joins TRBV5-4 and TRBJ2-1; possibly TRBD2 for D (5 bases). The germline CDR1 and CDR2 sequences are SGHNT and YYREEE (reference sequence). CDR3 size: 13 residues. The V and J ends lost 5 bases and 9 bases respectively, with 15 bases between them. The CDR3, as DNA: TGTGCCAGCAGTTCGACTACCGGAGGTGAGCAGTTCTTC. Translated: CASSSTTGGEQFF.

The chain is built from TRBV11-2 and TRBJ2-3; D uncertain. Looked up from germline, CDR1 is SGHAT and CDR2 is FQNNGV. The ends were cut back, 2 bases at V and 8 bases at J, with 8 bases in the middle. The CDR3 has 12 residues. The CDR3 bases are TGTGCCAGCAGCTTATCACGTGGTACGCAGTATTTT. Its protein is CASSLSRGTQYF.

CDR3 nucleotides: TGTGCCAGCAGCTTAGATGATTGGGAGGGAGCAGCTTTCTTT. It encodes CASSLDDWEGAAFF. The chain employs TRBV11-2 and TRBJ1-1; D is ambiguous. V gave up 0 bases and J gave up 10 bases, with 15 bases separating them. In germline, CDR1 is SGHAT, CDR2 FQNNGV. The CDR3 is made up of 14 amino acids.

The chain's CDR3 is CASSIEEGGSQPQHF. As DNA, the CDR3 is TGTGCCAGTAGTATAGAGGAGGGAGGGTCTCAGCCCCAGCATTTT. The V gene is TRBV19, the J gene TRBJ1-5; no firm D call. The CDR3 spans 15 residues. CDR1 and CDR2 (germline): LNHDA, SQIVND (reference sequence). V lost 0 bases and J 6 bases, leaving 12 bases between the germline ends.

V gene TRBV19 combines with J gene TRBJ1-1; tentative D call: TRBD1 (5 bases). There are 15 residues in the CDR3. Between the trimmed V and J ends, which lost 4 bases and 0 bases, there was a span of 12 bases. Germline V lookup: CDR1 LNHDA, CDR2 SQIVND (reference sequence). CDR3 nucleotides: TGTGCCAGTAGTAAATCAGGGATGGTGAACACTGAAGCTTTCTTT. Translation gives CASSKSGMVNTEAFF.

V is TRBV11-1 and J is TRBJ2-1; 10 nucleotides align to TRBD2. This CDR3 region has 15 residues. Germline CDR1 SGHAT, CDR2 FQDESV (reference sequence). J was trimmed by 10 bases and V by 5 bases; bases with no gene match: 11. CDR3 in DNA: TGTGCCAGCAGCCCAGGGCAAGCGGGAGGGCACGAGCAGTTCTTC. Protein sequence: CASSPGQAGGHEQFF.

This clone was observed once. The chain joins TRBV28 to TRBJ2-1, with D uncertain. Germline V gene sequence: CDR1 MDHEN, CDR2 SYDVKM. Trimming took off 6 bases at V and 9 bases at J, with 12 bases between the two ends. The CDR3 has 12 amino acids. This CDR3 is CASSLTTGEQFF. CDR3 nucleotides: TGTGCCAGCAGCCTCACTACGGGTGAGCAGTTCTTC.

The rearrangement joins TRBV2 to TRBJ2-7; D could derive from TRBD1 or TRBD2 (5 bases each). CDR1 SNHLY and CDR2 FYNNEI come from the germline V gene. This CDR3 is built from 13 residues. V shed 7 bases and J shed 2 bases, with 12 bases lying between them. CDR3 DNA: TGTGCCAGCAATAGCGACAGACCCTACGAGCAGTACTTC. This translates into CASNSDRPYEQYF. The complete variable domain, with remaining parts taken from reference TRBV2 and TRBJ2-7, reads EPEVTQTPSHQVTQMGQEVILRCVPISNHLYFYWYRQILGQKVEFLVSFYNNEISEKSEIFDDQFSVERPDGSNFTLKIRSTKLEDSAMYFCASNSDRPYEQYFGPGTRLTVT.

The chain recombines TRBV4-3 with TRBJ2-1, with 7 positions matching TRBD2. J was trimmed by 1 base and V by 0 bases; bases with no gene match: 6. The CDR3 has 17 residues. CDR1 LGHNA and CDR2 YSLEER come from the germline V gene. This chain's CDR3 is CASSQDRASGSYNEQFF. The CDR3 DNA sequence: TGCGCCAGCAGCCAAGATCGAGCTAGCGGTTCCTACAATGAGCAGTTCTTC.

The CDR3 DNA reads TGCGCCAGCAGCCAACGACAGGGCACAGATACGCAGTATTTT. Its protein product is CASSQRQGTDTQYF. The chain uses TRBV4-3 and TRBJ2-3; D perhaps matches TRBD1 (6 bases). V was pared by 2 bases and J by 1 base, with 7 bases between. The CDR3 runs 14 residues. Germline V gene sequence: CDR1 LGHNA, CDR2 YSLEER.

CDR3: CASSGPGSNQPQHF. CDR3 coding DNA: TGTGCCAGCAGCGGACCTGGGAGCAATCAGCCCCAGCATTTT. The rearrangement links TRBV7-8 to TRBJ1-5; D uncertain. This CDR3 has 14 residues. Trimming left V 5 bases short and J 1 base short, with 9 bases between. In germline, CDR1 is SGHVS, CDR2 FQNEAQ.

The CDR3 reads CASSPAGQGSYTF. The CDR3 region has the DNA TGTGCCAGCTCACCAGCGGGACAGGGGAGCTACACCTTC. V and J are TRBV18 and TRBJ1-2, with TRBD1 matching 10 bases. The V segment lost 2 bases and the J segment 9 bases; nucleotides outside the gene matches: 3. This CDR3 has 13 amino acids. CDR1 and CDR2 from the germline V gene are KGHSH and LQKENI.

This chain links TRBV4-1 with TRBJ2-1; a weak D match, TRBD1 (6 bases). The germline V gene encodes CDR1 MGHRA and CDR2 YSYEKL. The V gene lost 4 bases and the J gene lost 4 bases, with 17 bases spanning the gap. The length of the CDR3 is 16 residues. CDR3 amino acids: CASSLSWGTPYNEQFF. CDR3 nucleotide sequence: TGCGCCAGCAGCCTCTCCTGGGGGACACCTTACAATGAGCAGTTCTTC.

This chain joins TRBV18 and TRBJ2-7; D gene ambiguous. Germline CDR1 KGHSH, CDR2 LQKENI. CDR3 length: 11 residues. The V gene lost 6 bases and the J gene lost 3 bases, with 6 bases spanning the gap. DNA of the CDR3: TGTGCCAGCTCCCCCAACTACGAGCAGTACTTC. Protein: CASSPNYEQYF. Full variable domain (missing parts from reference TRBV18 and TRBJ2-7): NAGVMQNPRHLVRRRGQEARLRCSPMKGHSHVYWYRQLPEEGLKFMVYLQKENIIDESGMPKERFSAEFPKEGPSILRIQQVVRGDSAAYFCASSPNYEQYFGPGTRLTVT.

This chain links TRBV25-1 with TRBJ1-2; no reliable D call. Per germline, CDR1 MGHDK and CDR2 SYGVNS. This CDR3 has 14 residues. Trimming cost V 3 bases and J 3 bases, with 11 bases left between them. This CDR3 is CASSDPGRYYGYTF. CDR3 nucleotide sequence: TGTGCCAGCAGTGACCCCGGTAGATACTATGGCTACACCTTC.

This clone was found once. The V gene is TRBV28, the J gene TRBJ1-1, with D hard to call. CDR3 length equals 12 residues. Trimming took off 1 base at V and 11 bases at J, with 11 bases between the two ends. Per the germline V gene, CDR1 is MDHEN and CDR2 is SYDVKM. The DNA of the CDR3 is TGTGCCAGCAGTTTATACAGCGGGAGGGCTTTCTTT. Translated: CASSLYSGRAFF.

The chain is built from TRBV6-4 and TRBJ2-2; 8 nucleotides agree with TRBD2. From germline, CDR1 is MRHNA and CDR2 SNTAGT. The CDR3 covers 14 residues. J lost 7 bases, V lost 5 bases, and 6 bases had no gene match. The chain's CDR3 is CASSSVSGNGELFF. CDR3 nucleotides: TGTGCCAGCAGTTCCGTTAGCGGGAACGGGGAGCTGTTTTTT.

CDR3 nucleotide sequence: TGTGCCAGCGGGACTGGGTTCTACAATGAGCAGTTCTTC. Its protein is CASGTGFYNEQFF. The gene calls are TRBV27 and TRBJ2-1; D perhaps matches TRBD2 (6 bases). V shed 8 bases and J shed 3 bases, with 11 bases lying between them. The CDR3 loop spans 13 amino acids. The germline V gene has CDR1 MNHEY and CDR2 SMNVEV (reference sequence).

The chain is built from TRBV6-4 and TRBJ2-1; 9 nucleotides line up with TRBD2. Germline V gene sequence: CDR1 MRHNA, CDR2 SNTAGT. V was pared by 8 bases and J by 0 bases, with 5 bases of the junction left unmatched. The CDR3 is 15 residues long. The CDR3 region is CASRFSGGSYNEQFF. In nucleotides, the CDR3 is TGTGCCAGCCGCTTTAGCGGGGGCTCCTACAATGAGCAGTTCTTC.